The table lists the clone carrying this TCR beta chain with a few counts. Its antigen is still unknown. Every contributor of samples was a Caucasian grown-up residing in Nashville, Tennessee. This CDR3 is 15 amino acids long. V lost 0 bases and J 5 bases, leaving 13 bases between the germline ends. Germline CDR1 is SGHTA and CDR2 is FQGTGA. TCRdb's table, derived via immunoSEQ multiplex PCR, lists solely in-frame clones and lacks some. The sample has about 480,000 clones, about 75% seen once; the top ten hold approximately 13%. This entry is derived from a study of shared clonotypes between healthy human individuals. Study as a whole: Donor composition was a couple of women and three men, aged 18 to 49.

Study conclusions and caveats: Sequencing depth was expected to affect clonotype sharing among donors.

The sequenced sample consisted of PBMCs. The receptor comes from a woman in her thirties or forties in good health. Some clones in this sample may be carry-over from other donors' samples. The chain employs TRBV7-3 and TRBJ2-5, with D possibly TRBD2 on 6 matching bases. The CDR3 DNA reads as TGTGCCAGCAGCTTAACACTAGCAGCTGGGGAGACCCAGTACTTC. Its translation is CASSLTLAAGETQYF.